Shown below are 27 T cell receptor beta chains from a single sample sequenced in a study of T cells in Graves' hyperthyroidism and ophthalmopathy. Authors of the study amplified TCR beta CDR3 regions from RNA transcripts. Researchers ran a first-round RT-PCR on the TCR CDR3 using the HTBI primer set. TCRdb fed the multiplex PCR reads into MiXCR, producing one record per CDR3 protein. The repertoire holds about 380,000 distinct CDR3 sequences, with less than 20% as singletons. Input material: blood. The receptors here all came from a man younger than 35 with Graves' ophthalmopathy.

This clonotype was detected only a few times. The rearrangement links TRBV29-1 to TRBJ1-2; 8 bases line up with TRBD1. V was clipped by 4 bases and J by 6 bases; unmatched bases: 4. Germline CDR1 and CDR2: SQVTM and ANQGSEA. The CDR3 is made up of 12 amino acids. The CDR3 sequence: CSVGQTGDGYTF. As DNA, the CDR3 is TGCAGCGTTGGCCAGACAGGGGATGGCTACACCTTC.

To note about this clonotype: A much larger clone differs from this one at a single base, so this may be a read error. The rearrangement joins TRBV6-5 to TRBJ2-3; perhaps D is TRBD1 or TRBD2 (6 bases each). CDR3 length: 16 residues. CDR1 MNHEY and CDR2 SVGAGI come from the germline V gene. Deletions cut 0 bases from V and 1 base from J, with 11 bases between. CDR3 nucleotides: TGTGCCAGCAGTTACTCGAGGGGGACTGGCACAGATACGCAGTATTTT. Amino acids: CASSYSRGTGTDTQYF.

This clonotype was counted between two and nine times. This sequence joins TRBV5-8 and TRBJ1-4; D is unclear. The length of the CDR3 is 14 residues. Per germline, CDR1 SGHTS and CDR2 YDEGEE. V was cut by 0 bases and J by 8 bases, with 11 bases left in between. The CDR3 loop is CASSLAWAGEKLFF. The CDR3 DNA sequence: TGTGCCAGCAGCTTGGCTTGGGCGGGGGAAAAACTGTTTTTT.

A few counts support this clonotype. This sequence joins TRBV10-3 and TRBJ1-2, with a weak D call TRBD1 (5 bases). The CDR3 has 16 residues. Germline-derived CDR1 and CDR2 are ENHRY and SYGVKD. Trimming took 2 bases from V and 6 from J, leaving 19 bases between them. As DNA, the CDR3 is TGTGCCATCAGTGAGATCTTTTCCGGGGGTTGGGATGGCTACACCTTC. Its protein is CAISEIFSGGWDGYTF.

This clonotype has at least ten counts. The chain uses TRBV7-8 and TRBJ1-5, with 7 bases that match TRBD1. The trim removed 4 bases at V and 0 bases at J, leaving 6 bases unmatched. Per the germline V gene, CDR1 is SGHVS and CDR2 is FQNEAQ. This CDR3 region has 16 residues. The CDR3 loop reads CASSYRTGYSNQPQHF. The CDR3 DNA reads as TGTGCCAGCAGCTACCGGACAGGTTATAGCAATCAGCCCCAGCATTTT.

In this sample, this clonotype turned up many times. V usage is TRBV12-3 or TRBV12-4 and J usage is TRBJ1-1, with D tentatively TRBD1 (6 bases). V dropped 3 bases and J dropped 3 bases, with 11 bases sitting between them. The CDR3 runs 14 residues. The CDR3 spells CASSFPNRDTEAFF. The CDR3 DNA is TGTGCCAGCAGTTTTCCTAACAGGGACACTGAAGCTTTCTTT.

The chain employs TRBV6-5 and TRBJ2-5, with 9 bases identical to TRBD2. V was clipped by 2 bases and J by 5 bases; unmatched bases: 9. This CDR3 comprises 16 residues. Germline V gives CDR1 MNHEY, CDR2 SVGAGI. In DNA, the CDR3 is TGTGCCAGCAGTTACGCGGGGGGGCCCATGGAGGAGACCCAGTACTTC. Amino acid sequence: CASSYAGGPMEETQYF.

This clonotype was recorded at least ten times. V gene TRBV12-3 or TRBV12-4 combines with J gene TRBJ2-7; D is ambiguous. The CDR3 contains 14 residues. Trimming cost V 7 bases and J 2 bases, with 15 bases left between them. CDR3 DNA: TGTGCCAGCACCCTTACCGGTGGCACCTACGAGCAGTACTTC. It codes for CASTLTGGTYEQYF.

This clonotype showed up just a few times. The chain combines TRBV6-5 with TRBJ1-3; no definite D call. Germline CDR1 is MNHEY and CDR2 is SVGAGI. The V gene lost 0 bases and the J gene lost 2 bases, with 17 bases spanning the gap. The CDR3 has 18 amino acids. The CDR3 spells CASSYSISRITTGNTIYF. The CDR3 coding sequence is TGTGCCAGCAGTTACTCAATTTCCAGAATCACGACTGGAAACACCATATATTTT.

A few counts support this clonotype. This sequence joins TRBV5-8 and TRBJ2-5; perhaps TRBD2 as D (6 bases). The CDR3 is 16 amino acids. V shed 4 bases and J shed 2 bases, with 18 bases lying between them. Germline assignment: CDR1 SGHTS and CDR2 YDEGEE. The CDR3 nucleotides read TGTGCCAGCAGCCGGGTCTGGGGGGTCTCGCAAGAGACCCAGTACTTC. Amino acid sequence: CASSRVWGVSQETQYF.

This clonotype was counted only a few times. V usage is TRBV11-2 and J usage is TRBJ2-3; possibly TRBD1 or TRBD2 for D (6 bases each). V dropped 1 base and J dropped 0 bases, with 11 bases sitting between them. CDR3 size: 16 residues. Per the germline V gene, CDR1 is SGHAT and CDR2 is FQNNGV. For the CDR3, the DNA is TGTGCCAGCAGCTTAGCGGGGGCCCGGAGCACAGATACGCAGTATTTT. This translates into CASSLAGARSTDTQYF.

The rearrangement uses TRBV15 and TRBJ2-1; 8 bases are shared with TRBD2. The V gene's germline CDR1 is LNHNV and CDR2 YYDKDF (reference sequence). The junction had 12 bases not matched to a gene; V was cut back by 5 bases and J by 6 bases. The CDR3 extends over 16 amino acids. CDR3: CATSHLGLAGRNEQFF. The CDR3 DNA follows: TGTGCCACCAGCCACCTCGGGCTAGCGGGCCGCAATGAGCAGTTCTTC.

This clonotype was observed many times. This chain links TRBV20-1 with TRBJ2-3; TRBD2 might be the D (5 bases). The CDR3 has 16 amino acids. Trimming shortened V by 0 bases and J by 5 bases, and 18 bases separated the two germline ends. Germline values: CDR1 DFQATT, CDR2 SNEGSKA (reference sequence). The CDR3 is CSARDDIRGPQDTQYF. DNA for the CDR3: TGCAGTGCTAGAGATGATATTCGGGGTCCCCAAGATACGCAGTATTTT.

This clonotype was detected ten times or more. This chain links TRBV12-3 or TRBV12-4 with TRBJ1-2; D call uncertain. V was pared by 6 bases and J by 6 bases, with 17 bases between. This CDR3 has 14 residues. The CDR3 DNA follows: TGTGCCAGCAGCATAGGGCGGTCGGGGAATGGCTACACCTTC. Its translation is CASSIGRSGNGYTF.

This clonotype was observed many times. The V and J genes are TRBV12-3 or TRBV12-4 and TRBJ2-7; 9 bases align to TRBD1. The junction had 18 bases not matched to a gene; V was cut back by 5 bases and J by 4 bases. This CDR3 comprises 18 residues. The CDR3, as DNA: TGTGCCAGCAGTGTCTCCGGACAGGGGCTCAGGGTCCATTACGAGCAGTACTTC. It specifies CASSVSGQGLRVHYEQYF.

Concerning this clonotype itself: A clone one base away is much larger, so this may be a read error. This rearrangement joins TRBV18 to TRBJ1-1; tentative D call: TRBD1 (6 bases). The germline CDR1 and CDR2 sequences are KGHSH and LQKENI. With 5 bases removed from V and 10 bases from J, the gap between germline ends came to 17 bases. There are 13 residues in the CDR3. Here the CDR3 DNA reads TGTGCCAGCTCAACGGGGGTCAGGGGTAGAGCTTTCTTT. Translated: CASSTGVRGRAFF. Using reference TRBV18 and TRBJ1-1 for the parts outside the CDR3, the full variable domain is NAGVMQNPRHLVRRRGQEARLRCSPMKGHSHVYWYRQLPEEGLKFMVYLQKENIIDESGMPKERFSAEFPKEGPSILRIQQVVRGDSAAYFCASSTGVRGRAFFGQGTRLTVV.

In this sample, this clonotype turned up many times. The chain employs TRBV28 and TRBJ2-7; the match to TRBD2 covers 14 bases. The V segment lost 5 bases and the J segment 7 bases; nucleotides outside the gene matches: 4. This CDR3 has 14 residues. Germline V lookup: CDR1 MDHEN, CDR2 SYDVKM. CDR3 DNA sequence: TGTGCCAGCAGTCCAGGACTAGCGGGGGGTGAGCAGTACTTC. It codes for CASSPGLAGGEQYF.

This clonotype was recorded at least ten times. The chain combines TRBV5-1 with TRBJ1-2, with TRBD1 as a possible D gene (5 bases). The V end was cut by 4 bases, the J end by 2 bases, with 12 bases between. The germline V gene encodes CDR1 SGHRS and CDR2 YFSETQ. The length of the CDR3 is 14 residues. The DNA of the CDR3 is TGCGCCAGCAGCCCCGGGGGGGTAAACTATGGCTACACCTTC. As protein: CASSPGGVNYGYTF.

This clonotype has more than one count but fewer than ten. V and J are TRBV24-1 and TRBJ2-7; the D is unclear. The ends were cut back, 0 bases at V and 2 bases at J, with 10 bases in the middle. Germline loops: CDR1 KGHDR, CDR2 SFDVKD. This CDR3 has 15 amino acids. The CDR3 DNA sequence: TGTGCCACCAGTGATTTGTCCGGACCAACCTACGAGCAGTACTTC. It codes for CATSDLSGPTYEQYF.

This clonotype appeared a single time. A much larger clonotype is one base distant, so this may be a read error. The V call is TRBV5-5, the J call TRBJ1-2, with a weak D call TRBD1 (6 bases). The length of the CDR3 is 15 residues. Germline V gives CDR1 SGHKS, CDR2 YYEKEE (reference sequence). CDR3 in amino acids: CASGLRAGDGYGYTF. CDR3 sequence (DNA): TGTGCCAGCGGCTTGCGCGCAGGGGATGGGTATGGCTACACCTTC.

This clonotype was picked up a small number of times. The CDR3 nucleotides read TGCGCCAGCAGCCAAGATGGGCACTCCTCCTACGAGCAGTACTTC. It yields the protein CASSQDGHSSYEQYF. This chain connects TRBV4-1 to TRBJ2-7; D gene uncertain. Trimming removed 0 bases at V and 0 bases at J, with 9 bases between. CDR3 length: 15 amino acids. Per the germline V gene, CDR1 is MGHRA and CDR2 is YSYEKL.

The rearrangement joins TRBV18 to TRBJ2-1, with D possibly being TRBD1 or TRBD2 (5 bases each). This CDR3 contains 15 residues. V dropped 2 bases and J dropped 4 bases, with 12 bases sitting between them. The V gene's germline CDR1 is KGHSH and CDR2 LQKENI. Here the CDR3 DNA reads TGTGCCAGCTCACCAGAGGGGTCCGCTTACAATGAGCAGTTCTTC. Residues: CASSPEGSAYNEQFF.

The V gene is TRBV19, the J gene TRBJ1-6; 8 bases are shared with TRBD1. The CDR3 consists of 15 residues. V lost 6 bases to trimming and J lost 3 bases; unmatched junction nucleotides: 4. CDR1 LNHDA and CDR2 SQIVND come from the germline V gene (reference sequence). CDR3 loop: CASSPGGGYNSPLHF. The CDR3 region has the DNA TGTGCCAGTAGCCCAGGGGGCGGCTATAATTCACCCCTCCACTTT.

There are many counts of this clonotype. This CDR3 reads CASSQTDYEQYF. CDR3 bases: TGTGCCAGCAGCCAGACAGATTACGAGCAGTACTTC. The genes are TRBV3-1 and TRBJ2-7; D possibly corresponds to TRBD1 (5 bases). This CDR3 is built from 12 residues. With 3 bases removed from V and 4 bases from J, the gap between germline ends came to 7 bases. CDR1 and CDR2 from the germline V gene are LGHDT and YNNKEL (reference sequence).

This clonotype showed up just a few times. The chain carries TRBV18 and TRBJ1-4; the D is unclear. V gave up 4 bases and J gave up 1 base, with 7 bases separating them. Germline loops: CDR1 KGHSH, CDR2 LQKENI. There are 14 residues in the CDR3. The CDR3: CASSRERTNEKLFF. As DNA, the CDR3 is TGTGCCAGCTCACGTGAAAGAACTAATGAAAAACTGTTTTTT.

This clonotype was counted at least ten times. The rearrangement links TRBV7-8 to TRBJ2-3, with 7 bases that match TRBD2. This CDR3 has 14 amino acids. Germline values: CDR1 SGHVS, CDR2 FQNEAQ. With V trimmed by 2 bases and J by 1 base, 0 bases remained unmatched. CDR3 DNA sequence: TGTGCCAGCAGCTTAACTAGCGGCACAGATACGCAGTATTTT. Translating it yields CASSLTSGTDTQYF.

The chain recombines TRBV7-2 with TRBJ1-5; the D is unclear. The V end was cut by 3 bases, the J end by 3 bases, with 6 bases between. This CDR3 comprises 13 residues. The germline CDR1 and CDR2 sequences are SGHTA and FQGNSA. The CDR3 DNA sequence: TGTGCCAGCAGCTTTCCAAACAATCAGCCCCAGCATTTT. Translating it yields CASSFPNNQPQHF.